The clone carrying this T cell receptor beta chain is a singleton in its sample. This entry belongs to a study of blood T cell repertoires in COVID-19. As for the study in general: Collection of acute and convalescent COVID-19 samples took place in the United States, Italy and Spain.

This CDR3 is 14 amino acids long. Trimming cost V 5 bases and J 4 bases, with 13 bases left between them. Germline V gives CDR1 SEHNR, CDR2 FQNEAQ (reference sequence). Source study methods: Reference gene primer amplification gave nucleated cell count estimates. The data were produced by immunoSEQ multiplex PCR, yet TCRdb's version contains in-frame clones alone and is incomplete. That table is the source of V, J and clone size, and D and trimming were worked out from the DNA. The sample carries almost 500,000 clones, 80% to 90% recorded once. The chain uses TRBV7-9 and TRBJ2-3; no clear D gene. The source of this sequence is a woman between 55 and 75 years old who had recovered from COVID-19. The sequencing input was PBMCs or T cells enriched from blood (not recorded which). In DNA, the CDR3 is TGTGCCAGCAGCCTCTTTCCCGGAGCAGATACGCAGTATTTT. Protein sequence: CASSLFPGADTQYF.